The entry below gives a single TCR beta chain sequence along with its context. What it binds is not known. These data originate in a study of T cell responses to AZD1222 COVID-19 vaccine. Generated by immunoSEQ multiplex PCR, the TCRdb table keeps only in-frame clones and is missing some. The profile covers 160,000 or so clones, with around 92% appearing a single time and around 4.4% taken by the ten largest. Study-wide findings and caveats: Only after the peak T cell response were repertoires sampled. It was only a handful of AZD1222 recipients who were seropositive at baseline.

The sequence was collected from an adult in good health. This material consisted of peripheral blood, taken on day 0 of MenACWY control vaccination.

CDR3 in amino acids: CASSQEGLADYNEQFF. CDR3 nucleotides: TGTGCCAGCAGCCAAGAGGGACTAGCGGACTACAATGAGCAGTTCTTC. The chain joins TRBV14 to TRBJ2-1; 11 bases align to TRBD2. The CDR3 loop spans 16 amino acids. The J segment lost 3 bases and the V segment lost 0 bases, leaving 1 base of the junction unmatched. Per the germline V gene, CDR1 is SGHDN and CDR2 is FVKESK.